A selection of T cell receptor beta chains follows, all from one sample in a study of human T cells and chemical hapten exposure. TCRdb fed the RACE reads into MiXCR, producing one record per CDR3 protein. The repertoire holds around 95,000 distinct CDR3 sequences, with less than 14% as singletons. The sample consisted of whole blood, taken in connection with sensitization to the hapten diphenylcyclopropenone (DPC). Every receptor here comes from a woman aged 55 to 70 with alopecia areata. Some clones in this sample may be carry-over from other donors' samples. The CDR3 runs from the conserved cysteine through the conserved F or W. The D gene is left open where the match is weak. Where a row states a size, it is once, few, many or the class of an expanded clone; other rows omit it.

D	size	V	J	CDR3	DNA
NA	many	TRBV7-9	TRBJ2-7	CASSSISHEQYF	TGTGCCAGCAGCTCGATAAGCCACGAGCAGTACTTC
NA	NA	TRBV12-3/TRBV12-4	TRBJ2-3	CASSFQAIKNTDTQYF	TGTGCCAGCAGTTTTCAGGCTATAAAAAACACAGATACGCAGTATTTT
NA	many	TRBV3-1	TRBJ2-3	CASSLALGTDTQYF	TGTGCCAGCAGCCTCGCCCTAGGCACAGATACGCAGTATTTT
NA	NA	TRBV9	TRBJ2-3	CASSGSTYTQYF	TGTGCCAGCAGCGGATCCACATATACGCAGTATTTT
NA	many	TRBV4-1	TRBJ2-7	CASSQDGTQGSDEQYF	TGCGCCAGCAGCCAAGACGGGACACAGGGCAGTGACGAGCAGTACTTC
NA	many	TRBV27	TRBJ2-1	CASSLDSNEQFF	TGTGCCAGCAGTTTGGACTCCAATGAGCAGTTCTTC
TRBD1	few	TRBV7-9	TRBJ2-3	CASSPRLGQESTDTQYF	TGTGCCAGCAGCCCACGCCTCGGACAGGAGAGCACAGATACGCAGTATTTT
NA	few	TRBV7-2	TRBJ2-7	CASSFAGPYEQYF	TGTGCCAGCAGCTTCGCAGGTCCCTACGAGCAGTACTTC
NA	few	TRBV2	TRBJ2-2	CASSERGAHGELFF	TGTGCCAGCAGTGAGCGGGGTGCGCACGGGGAGCTGTTTTTT
TRBD1	many	TRBV5-4	TRBJ1-6	CASTTRTGGNSPLHF	TGTGCCAGCACTACCCGGACAGGAGGCAATTCACCCCTCCACTTT
NA	many	TRBV19	TRBJ1-5	CASRGGDFSNQPQHF	TGTGCCAGTAGGGGAGGAGATTTCAGCAATCAGCCCCAGCATTTT
NA	few	TRBV20-1	TRBJ2-3	CSARAAADTQYF	TGCAGTGCTAGAGCTGCGGCAGATACGCAGTATTTT
TRBD2	NA	TRBV20-1	TRBJ2-7	CSAEYTSGGTYEQYF	TGCAGTGCTGAGTATACTAGCGGGGGGACCTACGAGCAGTACTTC
TRBD1	many	TRBV6-6	TRBJ1-1	CASSRPGSQGGPEAFF	TGTGCCAGCAGCCGACCCGGCTCCCAGGGGGGCCCTGAAGCTTTCTTT
NA	many	TRBV11-2	TRBJ1-2	CASSPTRTTNYGYTF	TGTGCCAGCAGCCCAACCCGGACCACTAACTATGGCTACACCTTC
NA	many	TRBV18	TRBJ1-6	CASSPAGGNNSPLHF	TGTGCCAGCTCACCAGCGGGAGGGAATAATTCACCCCTCCACTTT
TRBD1	few	TRBV20-1	TRBJ1-6	CSALTGTGANSPLHF	TGCAGTGCCCTTACCGGGACAGGGGCGAATTCACCCCTCCACTTT
NA	few	TRBV2	TRBJ1-2	CASSGGGRDYGYTF	TGTGCCAGCAGCGGAGGGGGGCGAGACTATGGCTACACCTTC
NA	many	TRBV12-3/TRBV12-4	TRBJ1-5	CASSITGGGNQPQHF	TGTGCCAGCAGTATTACAGGAGGGGGCAATCAGCCCCAGCATTTT
NA	many	TRBV27	TRBJ1-1	CASSLKGGTEAFF	TGTGCCAGCAGTTTGAAAGGGGGCACTGAAGCTTTCTTT
NA	many	TRBV18	TRBJ1-6	CASSPRSQANSPLHF	TGTGCCAGCTCACCACGGTCACAGGCCAATTCACCCCTCCACTTT
TRBD1	many	TRBV5-1	TRBJ1-1	CASSPRTGYMNTEAFF	TGCGCCAGCAGCCCCCGGACAGGCTACATGAACACTGAAGCTTTCTTT
TRBD2	many	TRBV27	TRBJ2-5	CASSFRGIGGYQETQYF	TGTGCCAGCAGTTTTAGAGGGATCGGGGGGTACCAAGAGACCCAGTACTTC
TRBD1	NA	TRBV29-1	TRBJ1-2	CSAPNRGPNYGYTF	TGCAGCGCTCCGAACAGGGGCCCCAACTATGGCTACACCTTC
NA	few	TRBV28	TRBJ2-7	CASSLGKYEQYF	TGTGCCAGCAGTTTGGGGAAATACGAGCAGTACTTC
NA	many	TRBV20-1	TRBJ1-2	CSARGWGTGYTF	TGCAGTGCTAGAGGGTGGGGGACGGGCTACACCTTC
NA	few	TRBV6-5	TRBJ2-6	CASSYSFRETGANVLTF	TGTGCCAGCAGTTACTCGTTCAGGGAGACTGGGGCCAACGTCCTGACTTTC
NA	NA	TRBV29-1	TRBJ2-5	CSAKPGAAKETQYF	TGCAGCGCAAAACCGGGAGCAGCTAAAGAGACCCAGTACTTC
NA	NA	TRBV12-3/TRBV12-4	TRBJ1-3	CASSFGRQSSGNTIYF	TGTGCCAGCAGTTTCGGCCGACAGAGCTCTGGAAACACCATATATTTT
NA	many	TRBV20-1	TRBJ2-3	CSARVGGAADTQYF	TGCAGTGCTCGCGTGGGGGGGGCGGCAGATACGCAGTATTTT
NA	few	TRBV30	TRBJ2-7	CAWTRKTAYYEQYF	TGTGCCTGGACCAGGAAAACAGCTTACTACGAGCAGTACTTC
TRBD1	few	TRBV6-2/TRBV6-3	TRBJ1-1	CASSYGTGGRTEAFF	TGTGCCAGCAGTTACGGGACAGGGGGACGCACTGAAGCTTTCTTT
NA	many	TRBV3-1	TRBJ1-6	CASSQLSGPYNSPLHF	TGTGCCAGCAGCCAACTATCGGGCCCCTATAATTCACCCCTCCACTTT
TRBD1	few	TRBV7-3	TRBJ1-1	CASSPGQGARKGTEAFF	TGTGCCAGCAGCCCTGGACAGGGGGCGCGAAAGGGCACTGAAGCTTTCTTT
TRBD2	many	TRBV5-4	TRBJ2-2	CASSSYTSGNTGELFF	TGTGCCAGCAGCTCATATACTAGCGGTAACACCGGGGAGCTGTTTTTT
NA	many	TRBV5-1	TRBJ1-5	CASSSLPGQPQHF	TGCGCCAGCAGCTCTCTTCCGGGACAGCCCCAGCATTTT
TRBD1	few	TRBV5-4	TRBJ1-6	CASSLEGAYSPLHF	TGTGCCAGCAGCTTAGAGGGGGCCTACTCACCCCTCCACTTT
NA	NA	TRBV20-1	TRBJ2-1	CSARGIAESSYNEQFF	TGCAGTGCTAGAGGGATAGCGGAGAGCTCCTACAATGAGCAGTTCTTC
NA	many	TRBV6-1	TRBJ2-5	CASRRDNQETQYF	TGTGCCAGCAGACGGGACAACCAAGAGACCCAGTACTTC
NA	once	TRBV7-2	TRBJ2-5	CASSDLGLATQYF	TGTGCCAGCAGCGACCTTGGTTTGGCGACCCAGTACTTC
TRBD2	few	TRBV7-9	TRBJ2-1	CASSLVLTSGLNNEQFF	TGTGCCAGCAGCTTAGTCCTCACTAGCGGGCTCAACAATGAGCAGTTCTTC
NA	many	TRBV6-5	TRBJ1-3	CASSLAGGGRSGNTIYF	TGTGCCAGCAGCCTCGCCGGGGGGGGACGATCTGGAAACACCATATATTTT
TRBD2	NA	TRBV5-1	TRBJ2-3	CASSDTSGADTQYF	TGCGCCAGCAGCGATACTAGCGGGGCAGATACGCAGTATTTT
NA	many	TRBV19	TRBJ2-7	CASRLAGREEQYF	TGTGCCAGTAGGTTGGCAGGGCGAGAAGAGCAGTACTTC
NA	NA	TRBV30	TRBJ2-3	CAWSVLGELTDTQYF	TGTGCCTGGAGTGTACTTGGTGAACTCACAGATACGCAGTATTTT
NA	many	TRBV30	TRBJ1-1	CAWSASAEAFF	TGTGCCTGGAGTGCCTCGGCTGAAGCTTTCTTT
TRBD1	few	TRBV20-1	TRBJ1-6	CSARTPGTDSSYNSPLHF	TGCAGTGCTAGGACCCCCGGGACAGACAGCTCCTATAATTCACCCCTCCACTTT
NA	many	TRBV19	TRBJ1-5	CASSIDLVGGSYNQPQHF	TGTGCCAGTAGTATAGACCTAGTCGGGGGCAGTTACAATCAGCCCCAGCATTTT